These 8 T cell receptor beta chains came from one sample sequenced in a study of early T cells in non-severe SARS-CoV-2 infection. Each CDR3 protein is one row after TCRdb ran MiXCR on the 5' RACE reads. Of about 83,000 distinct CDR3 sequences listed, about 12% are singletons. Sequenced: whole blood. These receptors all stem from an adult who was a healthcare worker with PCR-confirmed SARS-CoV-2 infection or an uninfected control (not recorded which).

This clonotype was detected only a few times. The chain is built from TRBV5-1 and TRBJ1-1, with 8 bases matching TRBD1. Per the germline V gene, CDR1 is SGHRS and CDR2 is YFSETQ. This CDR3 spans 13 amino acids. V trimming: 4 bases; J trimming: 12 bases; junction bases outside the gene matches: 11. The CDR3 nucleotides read TGCGCCAGCAGCCCCGGACAGGGTGGGAGGTCTTTCTTT. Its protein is CASSPGQGGRSFF.

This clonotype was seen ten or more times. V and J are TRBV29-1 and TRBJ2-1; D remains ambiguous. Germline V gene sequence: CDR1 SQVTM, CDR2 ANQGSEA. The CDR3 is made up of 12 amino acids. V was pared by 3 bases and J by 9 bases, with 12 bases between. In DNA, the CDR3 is TGCAGCGTTGATCCCAGTTCAACTGAGCAGTTCTTC. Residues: CSVDPSSTEQFF.

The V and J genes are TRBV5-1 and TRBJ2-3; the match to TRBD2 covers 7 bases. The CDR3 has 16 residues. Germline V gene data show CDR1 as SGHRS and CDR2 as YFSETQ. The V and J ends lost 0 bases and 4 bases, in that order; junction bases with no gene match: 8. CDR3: CASSLERAGRSDTQYF. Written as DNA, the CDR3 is TGCGCCAGCAGCTTGGAGCGAGCGGGAAGGTCAGATACGCAGTATTTT.

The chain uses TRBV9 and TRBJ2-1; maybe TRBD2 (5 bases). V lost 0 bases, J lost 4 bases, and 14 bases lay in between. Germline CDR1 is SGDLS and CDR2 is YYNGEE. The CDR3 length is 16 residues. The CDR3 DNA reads TGTGCCAGCAGCGTAGATGGCCGGGGTTCATACAATGAGCAGTTCTTC. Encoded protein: CASSVDGRGSYNEQFF.

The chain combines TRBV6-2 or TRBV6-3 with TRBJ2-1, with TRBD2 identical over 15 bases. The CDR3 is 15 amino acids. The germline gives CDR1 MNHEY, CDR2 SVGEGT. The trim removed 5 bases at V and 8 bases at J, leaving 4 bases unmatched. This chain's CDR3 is CASSAGLAGGDEQFF. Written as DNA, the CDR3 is TGTGCCAGCAGTGCGGGACTAGCGGGAGGCGATGAGCAGTTCTTC.

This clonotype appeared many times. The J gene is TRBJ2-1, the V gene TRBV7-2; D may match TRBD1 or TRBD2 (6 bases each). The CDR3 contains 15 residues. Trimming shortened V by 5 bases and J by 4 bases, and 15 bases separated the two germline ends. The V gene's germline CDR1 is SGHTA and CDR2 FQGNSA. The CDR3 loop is CASSRVWGAYNEQFF. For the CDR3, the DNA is TGTGCCAGCAGCCGCGTCTGGGGGGCGTACAATGAGCAGTTCTTC.

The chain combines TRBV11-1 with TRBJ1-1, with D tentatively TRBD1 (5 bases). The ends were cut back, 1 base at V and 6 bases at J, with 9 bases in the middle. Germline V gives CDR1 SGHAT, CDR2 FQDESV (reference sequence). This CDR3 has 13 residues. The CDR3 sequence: CASSLETDAEAFF. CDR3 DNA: TGTGCCAGCAGCTTAGAGACAGACGCTGAAGCTTTCTTT.

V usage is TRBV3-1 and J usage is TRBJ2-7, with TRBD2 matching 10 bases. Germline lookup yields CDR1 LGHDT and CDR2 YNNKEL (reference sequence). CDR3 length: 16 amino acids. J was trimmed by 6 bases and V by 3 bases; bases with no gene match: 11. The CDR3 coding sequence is TGTGCCAGCAGCCAGCCAACTACTAGCGGGGTCGGCGAGCAGTACTTC. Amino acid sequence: CASSQPTTSGVGEQYF.